This T cell receptor (beta chain) was obtained from a study of shared clonotypes between healthy human individuals. Concerning this clone: The same CDR3 also results from other DNA sequences found in this sample.

TCRdb's table, derived via immunoSEQ multiplex PCR, lists solely in-frame clones and lacks some. The sample includes 600,000 to 800,000 clones, around 70% of them seen just once. Trimming removed 5 bases from V and 0 bases from J, with 10 bases in between. Germline V CDR1 and CDR2: MNHNY, SVGAGI (reference sequence). The CDR3 loop spans 15 amino acids. The sequence came from a woman under 40 in good health. The sample was memory CD4+ T cells sorted from blood. The sample's subset: CD45RA-negative fraction. This chain connects TRBV6-6 to TRBJ2-2; tentative D call: TRBD2 (7 bases). The CDR3 nucleotides read TGTGCCAGCAGTAGGGGGGGTACGAACACCGGGGAGCTGTTTTTT. This gives the protein CASSRGGTNTGELFF.